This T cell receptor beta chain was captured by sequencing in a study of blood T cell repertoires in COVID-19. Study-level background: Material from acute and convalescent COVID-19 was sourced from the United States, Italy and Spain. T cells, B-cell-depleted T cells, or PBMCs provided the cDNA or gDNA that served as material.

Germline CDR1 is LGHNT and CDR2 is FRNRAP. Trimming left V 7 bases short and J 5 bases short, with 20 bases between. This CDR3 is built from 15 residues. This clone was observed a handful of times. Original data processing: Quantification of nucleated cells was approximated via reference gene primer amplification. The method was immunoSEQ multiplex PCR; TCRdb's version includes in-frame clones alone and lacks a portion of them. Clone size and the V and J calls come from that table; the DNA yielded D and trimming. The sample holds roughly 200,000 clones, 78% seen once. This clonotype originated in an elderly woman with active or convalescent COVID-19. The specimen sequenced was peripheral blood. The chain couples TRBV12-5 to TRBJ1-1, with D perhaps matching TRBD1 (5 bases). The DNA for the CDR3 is TGTGCTAGTGCTCCAATAGGGGTGGGTCGGACTGAAGCTTTCTTT. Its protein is CASAPIGVGRTEAFF. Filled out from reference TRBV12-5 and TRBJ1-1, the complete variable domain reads DARVTQTPRHKVTEMGQEVTMRCQPILGHNTVFWYRQTMMQGLELLAYFRNRAPLDDSGMPKDRFSAEMPDATLATLKIQPSEPRDSAVYFCASAPIGVGRTEAFFGQGTRLTVV.